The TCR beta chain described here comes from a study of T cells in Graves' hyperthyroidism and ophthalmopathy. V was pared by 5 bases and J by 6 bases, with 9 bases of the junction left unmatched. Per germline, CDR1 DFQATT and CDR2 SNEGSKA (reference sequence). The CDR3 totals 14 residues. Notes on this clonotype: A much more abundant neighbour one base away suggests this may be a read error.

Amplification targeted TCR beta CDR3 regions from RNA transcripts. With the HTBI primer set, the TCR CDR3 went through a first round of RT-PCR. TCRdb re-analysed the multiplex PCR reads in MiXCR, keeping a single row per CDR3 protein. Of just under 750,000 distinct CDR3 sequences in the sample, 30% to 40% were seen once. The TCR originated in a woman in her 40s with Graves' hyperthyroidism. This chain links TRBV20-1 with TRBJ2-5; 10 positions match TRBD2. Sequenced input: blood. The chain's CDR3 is CSAEKLAGSKTQYF. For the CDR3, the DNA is TGCAGTGCTGAGAAACTAGCGGGATCGAAGACCCAGTACTTC.